Listed here are 11 T cell receptor beta chains from one sample, sequenced in a study of memory CD4+ T cells and cytomegalovirus serostatus. Produced via immunoSEQ multiplex PCR; TCRdb's table is partial and in-frame only. The sample has 45,000 to 60,000 clones, 60% to 80% seen once. Single viable CD3+CD4+CD8-CD45RO+ cells were sorted as the memory CD4+ T cells. Sequenced: memory CD4+ T cells from blood. The receptors were sampled from an adult in good health and CMV-seropositive.

The rearrangement links TRBV7-2 to TRBJ2-2; 10 nucleotides align to TRBD2. The V gene's germline CDR1 is SGHTA and CDR2 FQGNSA. V lost 6 bases and J lost 4; bases outside the gene matches: 14. The CDR3 runs to 18 residues. The CDR3 sequence: CASSRRSGGASGTGELFF. The CDR3 region has the DNA TGTGCCAGCAGTCGGAGGAGCGGGGGGGCCTCGGGCACCGGGGAGCTGTTTTTT.

Only a few counts were recorded for this clone. V usage is TRBV10-3 and J usage is TRBJ2-1, with D maybe TRBD2 (6 bases). The CDR3 consists of 14 residues. Trimming cost V 4 bases and J 7 bases, with 14 bases left between them. Germline assignment: CDR1 ENHRY and CDR2 SYGVKD. DNA for the CDR3: TGTGCCATCAGTGGGGGGACTCTGATTAATGAGCAGTTCTTC. This codes for CAISGGTLINEQFF.

Only one count was recorded for this clone. The J gene is TRBJ1-2, the V gene TRBV6-5; TRBD1 agrees at 9 bases. The CDR3 has 16 amino acids. Germline CDR1 is MNHEY and CDR2 is SVGAGI. The V gene end was trimmed by 2 bases and the J gene end by 4 bases; junction bases not matched to a gene: 8. The CDR3: CASSYGGTGPSYGYTF. For the CDR3, the DNA is TGTGCCAGCAGTTACGGGGGGACAGGGCCCTCCTATGGCTACACCTTC.

V gene TRBV2 combines with J gene TRBJ1-4, with TRBD1 matching over 11 bases. The CDR3 loop spans 14 amino acids. Trimming removed 7 bases from V and 8 bases from J; junction bases left unmatched: 6. Germline assignment: CDR1 SNHLY and CDR2 FYNNEI. The chain's CDR3 is CASTLDRGQEKLFF. CDR3 DNA sequence: TGTGCCAGCACCCTGGACAGGGGGCAAGAAAAACTGTTTTTT.

This clone was found a few times. The chain is built from TRBV5-4 and TRBJ2-6; the D is unclear. Trimming took 4 bases from V and 1 from J, leaving 3 bases between them. This CDR3 contains 13 residues. Germline CDR1 is SGHNT and CDR2 is YYREEE (reference sequence). The CDR3 loop is CASSISGANVLTF. The CDR3 nucleotides read TGTGCCAGCAGCATATCTGGGGCCAACGTCCTGACTTTC.

The CDR3, as DNA: TGTGCCAGCAGCTTCAGTAGGGACCGGACTAGAGAGACCCAGTACTTC. Amino acids: CASSFSRDRTRETQYF. The chain is built from TRBV5-4 and TRBJ2-5, with 7 bases fitting TRBD2. V dropped 2 bases and J dropped 4; count of bases not matched to a gene: 11. Germline lookup yields CDR1 SGHNT and CDR2 YYREEE (reference sequence). This CDR3 has 16 amino acids.

This sequence joins TRBV7-2 and TRBJ2-2; D call uncertain. The CDR3 runs to 15 residues. Germline-derived CDR1 and CDR2 are SGHTA and FQGNSA. Trimming stripped 1 base from V and 0 bases from J, with 6 bases between. Written as DNA, the CDR3 is TGTGCCAGCAGCTTAGTAGACACGAACACCGGGGAGCTGTTTTTT. This translates into CASSLVDTNTGELFF.

The chain is built from TRBV18 and TRBJ1-4; weak D call: TRBD1 (5 bases). The length of the CDR3 is 15 residues. V lost 3 bases, J lost 11 bases, and 19 bases lay in between. Germline V CDR1 and CDR2: KGHSH, LQKENI. The CDR3 nucleotides read TGTGCCAGCTCACCGGGTTCTACAACAGGCCGCAAACTGTTTTTT. Encoded protein: CASSPGSTTGRKLFF.

This clone was found a few times. The V and J genes are TRBV5-6 and TRBJ1-4; unclear D gene. Germline V gene lookup returns CDR1 SGHDT and CDR2 YYEEEE. CDR3 length: 14 amino acids. Trimming stripped 1 base from V and 8 bases from J, with 12 bases between. Here the CDR3 reads CASSLYGIQEKLFF. As DNA, the CDR3 is TGTGCCAGCAGCTTGTACGGGATTCAAGAAAAACTGTTTTTT.

The chain couples TRBV5-4 to TRBJ1-2, with D uncertain. Trimming took off 4 bases at V and 0 bases at J, with 4 bases between the two ends. Per the germline V gene, CDR1 is SGHNT and CDR2 is YYREEE (reference sequence). The CDR3 is 12 residues long. The CDR3 loop reads CASSASNYGYTF. The CDR3 nucleotides read TGTGCCAGCAGCGCGTCTAACTATGGCTACACCTTC.

The V call is TRBV4-1, the J call TRBJ1-2; 8 bases align to TRBD1. Germline values: CDR1 MGHRA, CDR2 YSYEKL. This CDR3 has 19 residues. V trimming: 1 base; J trimming: 0 bases; junction bases outside the gene matches: 13. CDR3 coding DNA: TGCGCCAGCAGCCAAGCCACCGGGACAGGTCGTTTAGCTAACTATGGCTACACCTTC. The encoded protein is CASSQATGTGRLANYGYTF.